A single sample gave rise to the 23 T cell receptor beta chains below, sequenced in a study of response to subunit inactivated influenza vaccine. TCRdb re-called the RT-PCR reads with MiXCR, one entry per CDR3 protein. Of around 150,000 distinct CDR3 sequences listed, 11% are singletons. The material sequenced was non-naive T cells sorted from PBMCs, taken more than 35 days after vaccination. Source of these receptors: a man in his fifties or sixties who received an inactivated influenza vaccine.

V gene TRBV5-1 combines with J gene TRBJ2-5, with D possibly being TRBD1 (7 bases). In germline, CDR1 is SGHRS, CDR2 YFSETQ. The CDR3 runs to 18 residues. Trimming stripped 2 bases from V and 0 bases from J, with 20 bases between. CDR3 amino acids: CASSFAYGGGEYQETQYF. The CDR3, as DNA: TGCGCCAGCAGCTTTGCATACGGAGGGGGCGAGTACCAAGAGACCCAGTACTTC.

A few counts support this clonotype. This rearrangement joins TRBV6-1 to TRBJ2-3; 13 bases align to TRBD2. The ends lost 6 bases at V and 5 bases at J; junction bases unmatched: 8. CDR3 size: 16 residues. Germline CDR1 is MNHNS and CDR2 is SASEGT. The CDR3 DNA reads TGTGCCAGCAGCCCCACTAGCGGGGGGGCCTTAGATACGCAGTATTTT. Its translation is CASSPTSGGALDTQYF.

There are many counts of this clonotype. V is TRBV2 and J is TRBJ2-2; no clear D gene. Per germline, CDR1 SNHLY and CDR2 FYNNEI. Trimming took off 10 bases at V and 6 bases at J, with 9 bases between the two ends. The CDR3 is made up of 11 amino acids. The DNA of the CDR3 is TGTGCCACTACCAGGTCCGGGGAGCTGTTTTTT. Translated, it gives CATTRSGELFF. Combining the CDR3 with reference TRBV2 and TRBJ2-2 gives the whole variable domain EPEVTQTPSHQVTQMGQEVILRCVPISNHLYFYWYRQILGQKVEFLVSFYNNEISEKSEIFDDQFSVERPDGSNFTLKIRSTKLEDSAMYFCATTRSGELFFGEGSRLTVL.

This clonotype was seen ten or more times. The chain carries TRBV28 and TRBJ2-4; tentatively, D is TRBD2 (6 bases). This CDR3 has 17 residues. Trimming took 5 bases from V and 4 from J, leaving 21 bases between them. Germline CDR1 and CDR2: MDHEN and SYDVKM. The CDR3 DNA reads TGTGCCAGCAGTCTACTCGCCATCGGGGCGGGGAAAAACATTCAGTACTTC. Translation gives CASSLLAIGAGKNIQYF.

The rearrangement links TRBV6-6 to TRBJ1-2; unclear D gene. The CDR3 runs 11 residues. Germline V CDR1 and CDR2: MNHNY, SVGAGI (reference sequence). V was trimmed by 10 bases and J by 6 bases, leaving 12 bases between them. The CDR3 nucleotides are TGTGCCACCGGGTCCTTCGATGGCTACACCTTC. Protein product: CATGSFDGYTF.

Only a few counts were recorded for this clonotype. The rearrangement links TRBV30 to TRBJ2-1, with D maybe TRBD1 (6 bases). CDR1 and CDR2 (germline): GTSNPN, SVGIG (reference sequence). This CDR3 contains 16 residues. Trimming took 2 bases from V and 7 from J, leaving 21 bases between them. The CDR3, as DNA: TGTGCCTGGAGTTCGGCCCGGGACAACCGGAGGAATGAGCAGTTCTTC. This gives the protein CAWSSARDNRRNEQFF.

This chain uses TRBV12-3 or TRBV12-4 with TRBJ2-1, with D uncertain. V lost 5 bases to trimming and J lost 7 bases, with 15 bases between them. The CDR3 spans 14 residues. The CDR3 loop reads CASSEKVEGNEQFF. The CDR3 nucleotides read TGTGCCAGCAGTGAGAAAGTGGAAGGGAATGAGCAGTTCTTC.

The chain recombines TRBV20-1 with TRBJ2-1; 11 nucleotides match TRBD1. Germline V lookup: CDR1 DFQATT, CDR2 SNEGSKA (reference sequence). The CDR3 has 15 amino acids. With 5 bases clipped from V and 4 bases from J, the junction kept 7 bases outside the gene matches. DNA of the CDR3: TGCAGTGCTCTCTGCCGGGACAGGGGGTACAATGAGCAGTTCTTC. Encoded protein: CSALCRDRGYNEQFF.

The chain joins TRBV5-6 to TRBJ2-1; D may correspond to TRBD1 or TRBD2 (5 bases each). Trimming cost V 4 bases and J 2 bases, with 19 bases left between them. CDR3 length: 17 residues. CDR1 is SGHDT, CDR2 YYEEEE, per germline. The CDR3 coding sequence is TGTGCCAGCAGCACAACATCCGGGACGGCCCCCTACAATGAGCAGTTCTTC. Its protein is CASSTTSGTAPYNEQFF.

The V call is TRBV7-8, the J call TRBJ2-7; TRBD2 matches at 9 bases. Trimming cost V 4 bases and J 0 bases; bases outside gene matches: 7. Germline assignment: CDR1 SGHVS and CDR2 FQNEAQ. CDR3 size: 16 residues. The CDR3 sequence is CASSSLGLASSYEQYF. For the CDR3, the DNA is TGTGCCAGCAGCTCCCTCGGACTAGCGAGCTCCTACGAGCAGTACTTC.

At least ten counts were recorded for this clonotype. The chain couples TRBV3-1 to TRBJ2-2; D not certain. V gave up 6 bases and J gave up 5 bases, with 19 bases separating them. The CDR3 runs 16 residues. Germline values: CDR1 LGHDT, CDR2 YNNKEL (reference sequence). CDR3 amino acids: CASSLRASEQTGELFF. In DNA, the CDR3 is TGTGCCAGCAGTTTAAGGGCTAGTGAACAGACCGGGGAGCTGTTTTTT.

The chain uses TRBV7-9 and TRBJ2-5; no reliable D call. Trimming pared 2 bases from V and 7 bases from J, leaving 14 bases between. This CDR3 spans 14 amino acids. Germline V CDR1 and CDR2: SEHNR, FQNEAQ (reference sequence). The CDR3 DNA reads TGTGCCAGCAGCTTATCCCACGACGGCGGGACCCAGTACTTC. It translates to CASSLSHDGGTQYF.

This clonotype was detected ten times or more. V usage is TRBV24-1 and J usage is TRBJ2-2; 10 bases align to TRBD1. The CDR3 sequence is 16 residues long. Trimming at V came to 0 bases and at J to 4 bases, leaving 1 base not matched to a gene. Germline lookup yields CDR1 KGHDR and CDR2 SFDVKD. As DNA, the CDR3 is TGTGCCACCAGTGATTTGAGGACAGGGGGCACCGGGGAGCTGTTTTTT. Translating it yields CATSDLRTGGTGELFF.

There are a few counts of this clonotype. Here the CDR3 DNA reads TGTGCCAGCAGCTTAGCGCTGGGGAGGGCCGAGCAGTTCTTC. Its protein product is CASSLALGRAEQFF. V gene TRBV7-9 combines with J gene TRBJ2-1; the match to TRBD2 covers 7 bases. Germline loops: CDR1 SEHNR, CDR2 FQNEAQ (reference sequence). The length of the CDR3 is 14 residues. Losses at the gene ends were 0 bases for V and 10 bases for J; bases not matched to a gene: 6.

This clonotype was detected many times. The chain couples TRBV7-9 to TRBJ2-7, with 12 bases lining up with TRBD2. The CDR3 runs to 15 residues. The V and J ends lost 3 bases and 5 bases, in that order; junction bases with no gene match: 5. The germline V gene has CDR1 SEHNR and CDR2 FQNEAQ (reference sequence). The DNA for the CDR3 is TGTGCCAGCAGCTTTCTAGCGGGGGGGCTGGACGAGCAGTACTTC. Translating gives CASSFLAGGLDEQYF.

The chain's CDR3 is CASSPIGWGSTEAFF. The CDR3 nucleotides are TGTGCCAGCAGCCCCATCGGATGGGGGAGCACTGAAGCTTTCTTT. V is TRBV11-1 and J is TRBJ1-1; possible D gene TRBD1, 5 bases. Germline values: CDR1 SGHAT, CDR2 FQDESV (reference sequence). Between the trimmed V and J ends, which lost 5 bases and 4 bases, there was a span of 17 bases. The length of the CDR3 is 15 residues.

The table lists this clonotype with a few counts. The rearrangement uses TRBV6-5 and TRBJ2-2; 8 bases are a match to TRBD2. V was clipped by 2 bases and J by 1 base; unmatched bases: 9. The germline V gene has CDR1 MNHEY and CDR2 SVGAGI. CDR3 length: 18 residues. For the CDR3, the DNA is TGTGCCAGCAGTTACCGGGGGGGAGGACACCAGAACACCGGGGAGCTGTTTTTT. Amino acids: CASSYRGGGHQNTGELFF.

The CDR3 DNA is TGTGCCAGCAGTTCATCCCGGACGCTCCGGAGCTACGAGCAGTACTTC. It specifies CASSSSRTLRSYEQYF. The chain is built from TRBV6-2 or TRBV6-3 and TRBJ2-7; D unclear. Trimming took 4 bases from V and 3 from J, leaving 19 bases between them. The CDR3 runs 16 residues. Germline CDR1 and CDR2: MNHEY and SVGEGT.

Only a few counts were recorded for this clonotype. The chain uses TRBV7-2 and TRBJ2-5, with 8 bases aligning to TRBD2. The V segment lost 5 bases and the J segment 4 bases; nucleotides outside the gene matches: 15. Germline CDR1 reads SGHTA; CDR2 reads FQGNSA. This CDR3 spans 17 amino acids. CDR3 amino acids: CASSPRWGAGGGETQYF. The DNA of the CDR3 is TGTGCCAGCAGCCCCAGGTGGGGGGCGGGAGGAGGAGAGACCCAGTACTTC.

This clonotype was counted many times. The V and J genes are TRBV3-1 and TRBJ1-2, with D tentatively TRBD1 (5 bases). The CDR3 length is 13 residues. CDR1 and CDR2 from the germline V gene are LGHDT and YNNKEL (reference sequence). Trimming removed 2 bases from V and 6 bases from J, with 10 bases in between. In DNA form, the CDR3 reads TGTGCCAGCAGCCAATTGCAGGGCCATGGCTACACCTTC. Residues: CASSQLQGHGYTF.

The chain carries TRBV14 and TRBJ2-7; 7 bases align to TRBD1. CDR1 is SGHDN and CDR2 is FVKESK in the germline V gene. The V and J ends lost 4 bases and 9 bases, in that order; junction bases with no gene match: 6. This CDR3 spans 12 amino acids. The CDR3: CASSLRGTVQYF. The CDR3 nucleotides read TGTGCCAGCAGCCTCAGGGGGACAGTGCAGTACTTC.

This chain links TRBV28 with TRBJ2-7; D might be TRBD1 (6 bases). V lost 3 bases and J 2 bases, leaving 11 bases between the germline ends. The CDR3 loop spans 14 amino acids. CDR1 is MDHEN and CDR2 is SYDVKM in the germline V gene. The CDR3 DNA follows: TGTGCCAGCAGTTTGTCGACAGGAACCTACGAGCAGTACTTC. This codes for CASSLSTGTYEQYF.

CDR3 nucleotide sequence: TGTGCCAGCAGATACGAGGGGGTTGGTGGCTACACCTTC. Translation gives CASRYEGVGGYTF. The V call is TRBV28, the J call TRBJ1-2, with a weak D call TRBD1 (6 bases). Germline CDR1 and CDR2: MDHEN and SYDVKM. CDR3 length equals 13 residues. Trimming removed 6 bases at V and 7 bases at J, with 15 bases between.